This TCR beta chain derives from a study of cytomegalovirus exposure and HLA in healthy donors. Study overall: Early released data comprised tens of millions of unique TCRs from HLA-typed donors.

V lost 4 bases, J lost 5 bases, and 10 bases lay in between. CDR1 and CDR2 from the germline V gene are ENHRY and SYGVKD. The CDR3 loop spans 13 amino acids. Vbeta (60) and Jbeta (13) primers were used in the PCR. Sequencing was performed with immunoSEQ multiplex PCR; in TCRdb, only in-frame clones are kept and a portion is missing. The repertoire consists of around 170,000 clones, with approximately 88% occurring once and the leading ten covering roughly 1.5%. The sequenced sample consisted of PBMCs. This chain links TRBV10-3 with TRBJ2-3; D may be TRBD1 (5 bases). This TCR derives from a woman aged 18-35 years in good health and CMV-seronegative. CDR3 nucleotides: TGTGCCATCAGTGCGAAAGGGGTAGATACGCAGTATTTT. It translates to CAISAKGVDTQYF.